A single sample gave rise to the 11 T cell receptor beta chains below, sequenced in a study of blood T cell repertoires in COVID-19 (dated by TCRdb to about 2020). The library was generated by the immunoSEQ multiplex PCR assay. This is the immuneACCESS table as TCRdb keeps it, with only in-frame sequences that have V and J called. A part of the clones is gone; compared with another copy, unresolved V genes explain less than half, and the rest is unexplained. The sample table contains around 250,000 clones; only one count was recorded for around 86% of them. The top ten clones comprise about 1.6% of the sample. Source material: PBMCs or T cells enriched from blood (not recorded which). Receptors originate from a woman in her 50s who had recovered from COVID-19.

This chain links TRBV19 with TRBJ2-1; tentative D call: TRBD2 (6 bases). The V end was cut by 2 bases, the J end by 7 bases, with 18 bases between. Germline CDR1 is LNHDA and CDR2 is SQIVND (reference sequence). The CDR3 is made up of 16 amino acids. This CDR3 is CASSISQVMGGNEQFF. Written as DNA, the CDR3 is TGTGCCAGTAGTATAAGTCAGGTAATGGGAGGTAATGAGCAGTTCTTC. Complete variable domain (other parts from reference TRBV19 and TRBJ2-1): DGGITQSPKYLFRKEGQNVTLSCEQNLNHDAMYWYRQDPGQGLRLIYYSQIVNDFQKGDIAEGYSVSREKKESFPLTVTSAQKNPTAFYLCASSISQVMGGNEQFFGPGTRLTVL.

A word on this clone: The same CDR3 is also encoded by other DNA sequences in this sample. The V and J genes are TRBV5-1 and TRBJ2-7, with a weak D call TRBD1 (5 bases). CDR1 and CDR2 from the germline V gene are SGHRS and YFSETQ. The germline V and J ends were trimmed by 4 bases and 2 bases, with 13 bases remaining between them. The CDR3 runs 14 residues. CDR3 sequence reads: CASSLGSGTYEQYF. CDR3 sequence (DNA): TGCGCCAGCAGCCTTGGATCAGGGACCTACGAGCAGTACTTC.

The rearrangement joins TRBV9 to TRBJ2-1, with 7 bases matching TRBD2. J was trimmed by 5 bases and V by 0 bases; bases with no gene match: 2. This CDR3 contains 14 residues. CDR1 and CDR2 (germline): SGDLS, YYNGEE. CDR3 region: CASSVAGGNNEQFF. The CDR3 DNA is TGTGCCAGCAGCGTAGCGGGAGGCAACAATGAGCAGTTCTTC.

The rearrangement uses TRBV7-2 and TRBJ2-1; 8 bases match TRBD1. Per germline, CDR1 SGHTA and CDR2 FQGNSA. This CDR3 is built from 18 residues. After removal of 5 bases from V and 2 bases from J, the junction contained 14 bases not matched to a gene. This chain's CDR3 is CASSPLRGTGPTYNEQFF. DNA for the CDR3: TGTGCCAGCAGCCCCCTGCGCGGGACAGGACCGACCTACAATGAGCAGTTCTTC. Based on the CDR3 plus reference TRBV7-2 and TRBJ2-1, the full variable domain is GAGVSQSPSNKVTEKGKDVELRCDPISGHTALYWYRQSLGQGLEFLIYFQGNSAPDKSGLPSDRFSAERTGGSVSTLTIQRTQQEDSAVYLCASSPLRGTGPTYNEQFFGPGTRLTVL.

The CDR3 coding sequence is TGTGCCAGCAGTTCGAGCTCCTACGAGCAGTACTTC. Translated, it gives CASSSSSYEQYF. This sequence joins TRBV12-3 or TRBV12-4 and TRBJ2-7; D is unclear. The CDR3 spans 12 residues. Trimming removed 4 bases at V and 0 bases at J, with 4 bases between.

The rearrangement joins TRBV18 to TRBJ2-1; TRBD2 matches at 11 bases. V shed 1 base, J shed 4 bases, and the junction held 9 bases outside the gene matches. The CDR3 has 18 amino acids. Germline lookup yields CDR1 KGHSH and CDR2 LQKENI. DNA of the CDR3: TGTGCCAGCTCACCACAAACTACCGGGACTAGCGGATACAATGAGCAGTTCTTC. Translation gives CASSPQTTGTSGYNEQFF. The variable domain in full, with the rest retrieved from reference TRBV18 and TRBJ2-1, is NAGVMQNPRHLVRRRGQEARLRCSPMKGHSHVYWYRQLPEEGLKFMVYLQKENIIDESGMPKERFSAEFPKEGPSILRIQQVVRGDSAAYFCASSPQTTGTSGYNEQFFGPGTRLTVL.

The CDR3 coding sequence is TGTGCCAGCAGCCAAGGAGAGTCAGCGGGGCCCGAGCAGTTCTTC. It codes for CASSQGESAGPEQFF. The V gene is TRBV4-2, the J gene TRBJ2-1; TRBD2 matches 7 bases. Germline lookup yields CDR1 LGHNA and CDR2 YNFKEQ. The CDR3 has 15 residues. Trimming removed 1 base from V and 10 bases from J; junction bases left unmatched: 10.

The V and J genes are TRBV27 and TRBJ1-1, with 10 bases lining up with TRBD1. The CDR3 spans 15 residues. Trimming at V came to 4 bases and at J to 3 bases, leaving 5 bases not matched to a gene. The germline CDR1 and CDR2 sequences are MNHEY and SMNVEV (reference sequence). The DNA of the CDR3 is TGTGCCAGCAGTTCTTCAGGACAGGGGGACACTGAAGCTTTCTTT. As protein: CASSSSGQGDTEAFF.

The V gene is TRBV30, the J gene TRBJ1-1; D unclear. CDR3 length: 14 residues. CDR1 and CDR2 (germline): GTSNPN, SVGIG (reference sequence). V lost 1 base to trimming and J lost 1 base, with 10 bases between them. The CDR3 protein is CAWSARRENTEAFF. CDR3 nucleotides: TGTGCCTGGAGTGCCCGGAGAGAGAACACTGAAGCTTTCTTT.

The chain joins TRBV7-8 to TRBJ1-3, with 7 positions matching TRBD1. The CDR3 is made up of 16 amino acids. In germline, CDR1 is SGHVS, CDR2 FQNEAQ. V dropped 4 bases and J dropped 0; count of bases not matched to a gene: 6. CDR3 bases: TGTGCCAGCAGCTCCTCGACAGGGCCCTCTGGAAACACCATATATTTT. This encodes CASSSSTGPSGNTIYF.

The rearrangement joins TRBV30 to TRBJ1-3; maybe TRBD1 (6 bases). Germline V gives CDR1 GTSNPN, CDR2 SVGIG (reference sequence). Trimming took 2 bases from V and 0 from J, leaving 11 bases between them. The CDR3 length is 15 residues. The CDR3 spells CAWSPGHSSGNTIYF. CDR3 in DNA: TGTGCCTGGAGTCCGGGACACAGCTCTGGAAACACCATATATTTT. Using reference TRBV30 and TRBJ1-3 for the parts outside the CDR3, the full variable domain is SQTIHQWPATLVQPVGSPLSLECTVEGTSNPNLYWYRQAAGRGLQLLFYSVGIGQISSEVPQNLSASRPQDRQFILSSKKLLLSDSGFYLCAWSPGHSSGNTIYFGEGSWLTVV.